One T cell receptor beta chain is described in this entry. Antigen specificity is unknown. The naive CD8 fraction comprised CD45RO-negative cells positively selected for CCR7 and excluded terminally differentiated effector memory CD45RA+ cells. The data were obtained in a study of shared clonotypes between healthy human individuals. Findings and caveats of the study: Relative to memory subsets, naive subsets generally showed larger estimated richness.

Here immunoSEQ multiplex PCR was the method, and the copy in TCRdb shows in-frame clones only, minus some. The repertoire holds over 800,000 clones, with more than 85% as singletons. This clonotype originated in a man aged 25-40 years in good health. The sequenced material came from naive CD8+ T cells sorted from blood.

DNA for the CDR3: TGTGCCAGAAGCTTGCCAGGAGAAGAGACCCAGTACTTC. As protein: CARSLPGEETQYF. This chain joins TRBV5-3 and TRBJ2-5; D not resolved. TRBV5-3 is identified as an open reading frame with a role that is uncertain. The V and J ends lost 1 base and 3 bases respectively, with 7 bases between them. The CDR3 has 13 residues.